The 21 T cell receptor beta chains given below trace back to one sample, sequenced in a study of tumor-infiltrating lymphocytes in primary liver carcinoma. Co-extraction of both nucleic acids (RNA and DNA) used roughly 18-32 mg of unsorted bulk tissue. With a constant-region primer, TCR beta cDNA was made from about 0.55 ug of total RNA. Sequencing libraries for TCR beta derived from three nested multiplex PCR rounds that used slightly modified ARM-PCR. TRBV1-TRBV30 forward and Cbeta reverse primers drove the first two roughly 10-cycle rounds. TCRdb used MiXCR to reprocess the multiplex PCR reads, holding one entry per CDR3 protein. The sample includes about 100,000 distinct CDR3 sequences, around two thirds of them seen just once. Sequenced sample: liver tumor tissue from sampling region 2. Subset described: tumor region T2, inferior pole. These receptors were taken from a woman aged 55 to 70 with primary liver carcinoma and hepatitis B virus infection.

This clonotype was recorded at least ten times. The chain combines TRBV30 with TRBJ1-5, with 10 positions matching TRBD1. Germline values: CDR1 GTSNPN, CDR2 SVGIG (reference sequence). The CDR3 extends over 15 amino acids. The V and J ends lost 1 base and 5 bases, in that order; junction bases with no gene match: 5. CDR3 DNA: TGTGCCTGGAGTGGCCGGGGGACAGGGGATCAGCCCCAGCATTTT. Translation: CAWSGRGTGDQPQHF. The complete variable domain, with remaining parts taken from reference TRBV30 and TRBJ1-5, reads SQTIHQWPATLVQPVGSPLSLECTVEGTSNPNLYWYRQAAGRGLQLLFYSVGIGQISSEVPQNLSASRPQDRQFILSSKKLLLSDSGFYLCAWSGRGTGDQPQHFGDGTRLSIL.

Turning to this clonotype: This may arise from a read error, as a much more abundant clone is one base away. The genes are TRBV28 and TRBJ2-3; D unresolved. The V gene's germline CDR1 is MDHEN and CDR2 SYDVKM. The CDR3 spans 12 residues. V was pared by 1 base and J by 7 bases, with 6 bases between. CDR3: CASSLSTYTQYF. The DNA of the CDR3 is TGTGCCAGCAGTTTATCGACCTATACGCAGTATTTT.

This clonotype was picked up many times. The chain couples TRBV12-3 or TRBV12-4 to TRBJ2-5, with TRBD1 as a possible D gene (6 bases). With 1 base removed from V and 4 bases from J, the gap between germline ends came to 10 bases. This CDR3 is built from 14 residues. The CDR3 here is CASSLVGGGETQYF. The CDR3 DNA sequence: TGTGCCAGCAGTTTAGTTGGGGGCGGAGAGACCCAGTACTTC.

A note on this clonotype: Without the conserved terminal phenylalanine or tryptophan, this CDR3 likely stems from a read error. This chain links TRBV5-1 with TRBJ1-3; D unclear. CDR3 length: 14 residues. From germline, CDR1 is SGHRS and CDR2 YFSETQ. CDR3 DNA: TGCGTCAGCAGCTTGGGGTCTGCCGGAAACACCATATATTCT. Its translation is CVSSLGSAGNTIYS.

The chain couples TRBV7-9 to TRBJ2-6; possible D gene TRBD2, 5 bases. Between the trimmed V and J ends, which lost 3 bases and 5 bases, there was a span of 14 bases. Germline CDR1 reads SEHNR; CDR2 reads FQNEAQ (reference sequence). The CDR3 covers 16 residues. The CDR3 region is CASSFRGMHWANVLTF. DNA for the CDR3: TGTGCCAGCAGCTTTCGGGGTATGCACTGGGCCAACGTCCTGACTTTC.

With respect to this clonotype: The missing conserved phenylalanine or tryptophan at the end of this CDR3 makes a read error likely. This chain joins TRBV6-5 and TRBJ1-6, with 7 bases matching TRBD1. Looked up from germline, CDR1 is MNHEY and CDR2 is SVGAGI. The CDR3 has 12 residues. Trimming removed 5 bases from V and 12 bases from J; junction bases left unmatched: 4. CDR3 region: CASSPQGVPLHI. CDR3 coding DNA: TGTGCCAGCAGTCCCCAGGGGGTACCCCTCCACATT.

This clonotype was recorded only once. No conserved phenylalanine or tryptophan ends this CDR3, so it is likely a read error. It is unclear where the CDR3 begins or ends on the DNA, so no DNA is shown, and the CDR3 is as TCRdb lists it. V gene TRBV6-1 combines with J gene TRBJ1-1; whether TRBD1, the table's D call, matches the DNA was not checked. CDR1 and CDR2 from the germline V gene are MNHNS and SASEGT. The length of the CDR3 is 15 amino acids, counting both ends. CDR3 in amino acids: CASRPGQGWDTEALY.

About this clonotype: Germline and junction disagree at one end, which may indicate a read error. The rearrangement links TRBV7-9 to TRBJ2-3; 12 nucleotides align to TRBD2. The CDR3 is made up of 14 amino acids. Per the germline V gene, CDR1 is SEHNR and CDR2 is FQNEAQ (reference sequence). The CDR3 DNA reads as TGTGCCAACAGCAAAACTAGCGGGAGGTCCGTCGCGTATTTT. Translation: CANSKTSGRSVAYF.

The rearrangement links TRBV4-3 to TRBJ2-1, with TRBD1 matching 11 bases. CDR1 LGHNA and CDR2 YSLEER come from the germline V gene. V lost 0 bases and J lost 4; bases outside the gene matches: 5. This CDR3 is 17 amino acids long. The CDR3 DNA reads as TGCGCCAGCAGCCAAGATGGGGGGACAGGGGGATACAATGAGCAGTTCTTC. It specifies CASSQDGGTGGYNEQFF.

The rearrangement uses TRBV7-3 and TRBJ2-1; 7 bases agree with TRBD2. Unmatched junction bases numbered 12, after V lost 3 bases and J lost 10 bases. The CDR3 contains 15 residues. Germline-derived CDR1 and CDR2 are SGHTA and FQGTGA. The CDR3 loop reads CASSFGLAEVGEQFF. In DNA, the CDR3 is TGTGCCAGCAGCTTTGGTCTAGCGGAAGTCGGGGAGCAGTTCTTC.

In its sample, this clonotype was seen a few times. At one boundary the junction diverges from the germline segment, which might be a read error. In nucleotides, the CDR3 is TGTGCCAGCAGCATTGGCGGGTTCGATCAGACCCAGCATTTT. Protein sequence: CASSIGGFDQTQHF. The chain couples TRBV12-3 or TRBV12-4 to TRBJ1-5; D remains ambiguous. The CDR3 is 14 amino acids.

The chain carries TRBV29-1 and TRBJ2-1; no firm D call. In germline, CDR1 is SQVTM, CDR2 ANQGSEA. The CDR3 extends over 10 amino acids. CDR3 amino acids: CRSYCNEQFF. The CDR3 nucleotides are TGCAGATCCTACTGCAATGAGCAGTTCTTC.

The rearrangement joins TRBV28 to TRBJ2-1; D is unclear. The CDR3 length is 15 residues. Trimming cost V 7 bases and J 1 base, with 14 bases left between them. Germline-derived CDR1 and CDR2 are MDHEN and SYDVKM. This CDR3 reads CASNYWGSSYNEQFF. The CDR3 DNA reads TGTGCCAGCAATTATTGGGGATCTTCCTACAATGAGCAGTTCTTC.

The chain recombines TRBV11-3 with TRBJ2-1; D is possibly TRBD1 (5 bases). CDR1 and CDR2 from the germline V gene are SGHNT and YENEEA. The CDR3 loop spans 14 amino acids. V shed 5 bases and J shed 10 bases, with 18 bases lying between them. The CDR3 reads CASSAGGAENEQFF. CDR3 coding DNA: TGTGCCAGCAGCGCTGGTGGGGCAGAAAACGAGCAGTTCTTC.

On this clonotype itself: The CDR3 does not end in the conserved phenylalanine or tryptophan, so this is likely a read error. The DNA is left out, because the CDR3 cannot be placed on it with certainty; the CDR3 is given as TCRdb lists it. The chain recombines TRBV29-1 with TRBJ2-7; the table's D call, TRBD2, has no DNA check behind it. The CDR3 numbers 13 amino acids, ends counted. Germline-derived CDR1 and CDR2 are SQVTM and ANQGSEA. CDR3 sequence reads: CSVASGSLYEKYL.

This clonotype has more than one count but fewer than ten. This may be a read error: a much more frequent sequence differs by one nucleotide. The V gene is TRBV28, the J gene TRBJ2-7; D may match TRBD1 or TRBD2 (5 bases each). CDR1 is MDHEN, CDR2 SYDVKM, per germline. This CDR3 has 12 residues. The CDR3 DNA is TGTGCCACCGATAAGGGGACCTACGAGCGGTACTTC. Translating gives CATDKGTYERYF. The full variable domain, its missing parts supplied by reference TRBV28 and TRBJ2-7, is DVKVTQSSRYLVKRTGEKVFLECVQDMDHENMFWYRQDPGLGLRLIYFSYDVKMKEKGDIPEGYSVSREKKERFSLILESASTNQTSMYLCATDKGTYERYFGPGTRLTVT.

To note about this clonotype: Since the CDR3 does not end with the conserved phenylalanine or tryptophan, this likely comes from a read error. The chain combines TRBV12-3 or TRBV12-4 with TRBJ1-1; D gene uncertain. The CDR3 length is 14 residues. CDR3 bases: TGTGCCAGCAGTTTAGGGCACAAGAACACTGTAGCTTTCATT. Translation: CASSLGHKNTVAFI.

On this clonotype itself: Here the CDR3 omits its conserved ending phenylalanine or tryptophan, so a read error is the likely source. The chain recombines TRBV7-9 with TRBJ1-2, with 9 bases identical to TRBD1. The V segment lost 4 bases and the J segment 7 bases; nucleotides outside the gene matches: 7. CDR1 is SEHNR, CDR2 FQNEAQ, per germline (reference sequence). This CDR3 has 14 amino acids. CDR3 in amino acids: CASSSPQGAGGYTS. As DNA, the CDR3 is TGTGCCAGCAGCTCCCCACAGGGGGCGGGTGGCTACACCTCC.

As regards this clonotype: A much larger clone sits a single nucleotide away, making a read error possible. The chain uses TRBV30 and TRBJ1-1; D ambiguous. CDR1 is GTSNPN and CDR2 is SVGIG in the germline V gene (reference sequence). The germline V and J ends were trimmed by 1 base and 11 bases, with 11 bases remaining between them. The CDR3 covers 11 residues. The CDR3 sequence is CAWSAGSGAFF. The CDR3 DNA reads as TGTGCCTGGAGTGCGGGGTCCGGGGCTTTCTTT.

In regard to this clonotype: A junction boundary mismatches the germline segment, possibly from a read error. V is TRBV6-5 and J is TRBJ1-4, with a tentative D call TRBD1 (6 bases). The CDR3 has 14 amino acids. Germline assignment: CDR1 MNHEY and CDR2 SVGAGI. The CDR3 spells CVSSRTATNEKLFF. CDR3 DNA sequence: TGTGTCAGCAGTCGGACAGCAACTAATGAAAAACTGTTTTTT.

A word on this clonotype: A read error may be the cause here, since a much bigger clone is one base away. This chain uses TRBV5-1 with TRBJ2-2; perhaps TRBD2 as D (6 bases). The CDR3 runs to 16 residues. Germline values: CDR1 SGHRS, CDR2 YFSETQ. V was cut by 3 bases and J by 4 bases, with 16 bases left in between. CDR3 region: CASSSQRAGSTGELFF. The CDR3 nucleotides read TGCGCCAGCAGCTCCCAGCGGGCAGGGAGCACCGGGGAGCTGTTTTTT.